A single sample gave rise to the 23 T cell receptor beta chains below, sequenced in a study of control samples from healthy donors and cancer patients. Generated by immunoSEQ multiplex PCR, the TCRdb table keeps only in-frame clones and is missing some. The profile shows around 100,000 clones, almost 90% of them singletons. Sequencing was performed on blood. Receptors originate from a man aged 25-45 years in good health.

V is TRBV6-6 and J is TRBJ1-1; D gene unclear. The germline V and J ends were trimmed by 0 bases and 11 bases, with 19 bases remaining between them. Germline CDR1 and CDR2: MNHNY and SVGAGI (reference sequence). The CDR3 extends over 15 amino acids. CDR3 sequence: CASSYSTGITPPAFF. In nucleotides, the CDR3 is TGTGCCAGCAGTTACTCGACCGGGATTACCCCTCCGGCTTTCTTT.

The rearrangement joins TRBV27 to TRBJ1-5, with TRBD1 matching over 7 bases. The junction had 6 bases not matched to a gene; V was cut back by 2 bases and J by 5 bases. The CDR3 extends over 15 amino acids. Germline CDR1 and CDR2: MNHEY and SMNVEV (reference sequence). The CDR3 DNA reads TGTGCCAGCAGTTTAATCCGGGACAGCCATCAGCCCCAGCATTTT. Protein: CASSLIRDSHQPQHF.

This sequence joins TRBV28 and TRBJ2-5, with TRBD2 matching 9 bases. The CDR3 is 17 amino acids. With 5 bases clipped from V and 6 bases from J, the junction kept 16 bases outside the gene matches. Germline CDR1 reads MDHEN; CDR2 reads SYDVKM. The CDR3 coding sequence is TGTGCCAGCAGTACAAACGACGGGGTAGCGGGAGCGAAGACCCAGTACTTC. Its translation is CASSTNDGVAGAKTQYF.

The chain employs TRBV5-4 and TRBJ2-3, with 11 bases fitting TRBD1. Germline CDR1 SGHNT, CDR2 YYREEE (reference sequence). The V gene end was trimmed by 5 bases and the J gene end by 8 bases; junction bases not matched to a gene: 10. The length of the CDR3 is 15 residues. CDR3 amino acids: CASSSGQGVQGTQYF. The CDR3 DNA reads TGTGCCAGCAGTTCGGGACAGGGGGTCCAGGGTACGCAGTATTTT.

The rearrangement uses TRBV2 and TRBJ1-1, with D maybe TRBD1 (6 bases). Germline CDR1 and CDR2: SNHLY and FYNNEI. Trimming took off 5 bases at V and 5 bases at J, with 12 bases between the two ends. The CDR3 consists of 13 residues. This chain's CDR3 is CASSRTEITEAFF. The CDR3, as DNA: TGTGCCAGCAGTAGGACAGAAATTACTGAAGCTTTCTTT.

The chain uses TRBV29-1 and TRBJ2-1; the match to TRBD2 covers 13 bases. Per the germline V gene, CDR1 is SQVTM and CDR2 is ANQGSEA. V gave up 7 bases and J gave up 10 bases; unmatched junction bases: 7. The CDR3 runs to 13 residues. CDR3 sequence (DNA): TGCAGCGATCGACTAGCGGGAGGTTGGGAGCAGTTCTTC. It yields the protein CSDRLAGGWEQFF.

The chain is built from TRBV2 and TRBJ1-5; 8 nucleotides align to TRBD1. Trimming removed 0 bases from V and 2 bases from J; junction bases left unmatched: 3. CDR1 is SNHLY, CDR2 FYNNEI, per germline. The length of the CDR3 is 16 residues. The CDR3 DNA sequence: TGTGCCAGCAGTGAAGCCCCGACAGGGGGCAATCAGCCCCAGCATTTT. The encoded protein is CASSEAPTGGNQPQHF.

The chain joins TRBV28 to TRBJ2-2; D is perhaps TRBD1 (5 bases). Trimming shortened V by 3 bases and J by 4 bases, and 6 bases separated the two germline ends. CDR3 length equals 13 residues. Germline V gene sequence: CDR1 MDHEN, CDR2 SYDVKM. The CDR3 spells CASSLDTTGELFF. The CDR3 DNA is TGTGCCAGCAGTTTGGACACCACCGGGGAGCTGTTTTTT.

The CDR3 DNA sequence: TGTGCCAGCAGCCAAGACGACGAAAATACCTACGAGCAGTACTTC. Its protein product is CASSQDDENTYEQYF. This chain connects TRBV4-2 to TRBJ2-7, with D unclear. Trimming took 0 bases from V and 2 from J, leaving 11 bases between them. CDR1 and CDR2 (germline): LGHNA, YNFKEQ. This CDR3 comprises 15 residues.

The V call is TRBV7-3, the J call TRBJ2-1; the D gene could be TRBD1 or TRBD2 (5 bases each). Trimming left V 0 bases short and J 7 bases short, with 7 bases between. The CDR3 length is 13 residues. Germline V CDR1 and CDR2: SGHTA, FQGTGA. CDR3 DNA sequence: TGTGCCAGCAGCTTAACTTGGGGGAATGAGCAGTTCTTC. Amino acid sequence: CASSLTWGNEQFF.

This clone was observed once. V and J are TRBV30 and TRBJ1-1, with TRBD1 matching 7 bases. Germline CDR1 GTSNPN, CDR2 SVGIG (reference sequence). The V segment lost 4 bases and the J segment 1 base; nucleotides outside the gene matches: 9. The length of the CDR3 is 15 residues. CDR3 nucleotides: TGTGCCTGGACCCGACGGGACAGAAGGAACACTGAAGCTTTCTTT. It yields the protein CAWTRRDRRNTEAFF. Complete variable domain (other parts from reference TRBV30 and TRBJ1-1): SQTIHQWPATLVQPVGSPLSLECTVEGTSNPNLYWYRQAAGRGLQLLFYSVGIGQISSEVPQNLSASRPQDRQFILSSKKLLLSDSGFYLCAWTRRDRRNTEAFFGQGTRLTVV.

As DNA, the CDR3 is TGCAGCGTTGCGCCGGTAAACTATGGCTACACCTTC. As protein: CSVAPVNYGYTF. The rearrangement uses TRBV29-1 and TRBJ1-2, with D unresolved. Germline CDR1 is SQVTM and CDR2 is ANQGSEA. Trimming removed 4 bases at V and 2 bases at J, with 8 bases between. This CDR3 contains 12 residues.

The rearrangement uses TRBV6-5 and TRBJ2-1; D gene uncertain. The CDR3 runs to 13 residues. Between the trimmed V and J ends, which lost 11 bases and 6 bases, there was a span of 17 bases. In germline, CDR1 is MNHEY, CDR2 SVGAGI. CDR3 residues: CAAGPDYVNEQFF. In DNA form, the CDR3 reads TGTGCCGCTGGCCCGGATTACGTCAATGAGCAGTTCTTC.

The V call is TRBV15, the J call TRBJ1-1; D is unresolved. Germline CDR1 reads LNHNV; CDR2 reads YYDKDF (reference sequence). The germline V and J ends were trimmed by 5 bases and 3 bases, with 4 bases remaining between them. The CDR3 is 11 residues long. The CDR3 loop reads CATSAYTEAFF. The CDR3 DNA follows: TGTGCCACCAGCGCATACACTGAAGCTTTCTTT.

This CDR3 is CASSYRGQGARYNEQFF. The CDR3 region has the DNA TGTGCCAGCAGCTACAGGGGACAGGGGGCAAGGTACAATGAGCAGTTCTTC. The chain has TRBV7-3 and TRBJ2-1, with 12 bases lining up with TRBD1. CDR3 length: 17 residues. V shed 4 bases, J shed 4 bases, and the junction held 8 bases outside the gene matches. Germline lookup yields CDR1 SGHTA and CDR2 FQGTGA.

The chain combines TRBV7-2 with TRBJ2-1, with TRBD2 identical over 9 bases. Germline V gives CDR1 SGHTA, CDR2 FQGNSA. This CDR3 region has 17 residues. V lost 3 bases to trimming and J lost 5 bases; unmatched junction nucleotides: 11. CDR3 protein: CASSFPIAGEGNNEQFF. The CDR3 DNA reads TGTGCCAGCAGCTTTCCCATAGCGGGGGAGGGTAACAATGAGCAGTTCTTC.

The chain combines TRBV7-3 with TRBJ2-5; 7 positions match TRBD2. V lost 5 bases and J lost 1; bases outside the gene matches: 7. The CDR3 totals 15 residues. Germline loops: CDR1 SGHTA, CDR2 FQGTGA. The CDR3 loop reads CASSPQPGGQETQYF. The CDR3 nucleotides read TGTGCCAGCAGCCCCCAGCCGGGAGGCCAAGAGACCCAGTACTTC.

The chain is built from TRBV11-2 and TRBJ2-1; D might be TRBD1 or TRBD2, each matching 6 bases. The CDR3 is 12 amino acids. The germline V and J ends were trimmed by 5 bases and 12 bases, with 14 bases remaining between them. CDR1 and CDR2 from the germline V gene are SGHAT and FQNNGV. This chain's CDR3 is CASSNEGGRQFF. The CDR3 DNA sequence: TGTGCCAGCAGCAACGAGGGGGGTCGGCAGTTCTTC.

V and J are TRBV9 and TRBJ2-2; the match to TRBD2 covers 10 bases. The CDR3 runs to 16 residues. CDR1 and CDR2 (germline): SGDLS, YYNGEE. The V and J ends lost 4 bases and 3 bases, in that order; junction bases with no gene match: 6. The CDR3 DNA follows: TGTGCCAGCAGCCCAGCGGGAGGGCCTTACACCGGGGAGCTGTTTTTT. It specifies CASSPAGGPYTGELFF.

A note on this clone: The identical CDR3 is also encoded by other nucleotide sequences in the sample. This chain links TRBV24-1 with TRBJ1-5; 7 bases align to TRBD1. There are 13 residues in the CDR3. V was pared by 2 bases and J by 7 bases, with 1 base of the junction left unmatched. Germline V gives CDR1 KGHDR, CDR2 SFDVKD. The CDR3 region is CATSDSGGQPQHF. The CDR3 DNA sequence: TGTGCCACCAGTGATTCAGGGGGACAGCCCCAGCATTTT.

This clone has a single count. CDR3: CASSQVQVSGNQPQHF. The CDR3 DNA reads TGCGCCAGCAGCCAAGTACAGGTATCGGGTAATCAGCCCCAGCATTTT. The V gene is TRBV4-3, the J gene TRBJ1-5, with D tentatively TRBD1 (5 bases). The V gene's germline CDR1 is LGHNA and CDR2 YSLEER. The V and J ends lost 1 base and 4 bases respectively, with 14 bases between them. This CDR3 region has 16 residues.

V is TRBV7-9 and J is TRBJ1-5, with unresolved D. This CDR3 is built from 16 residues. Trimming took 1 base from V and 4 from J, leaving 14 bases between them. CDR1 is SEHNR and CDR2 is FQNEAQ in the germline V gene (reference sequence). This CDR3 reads CASSLGETGRNQPQHF. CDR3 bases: TGTGCCAGCAGCTTAGGGGAGACCGGCCGAAATCAGCCCCAGCATTTT.

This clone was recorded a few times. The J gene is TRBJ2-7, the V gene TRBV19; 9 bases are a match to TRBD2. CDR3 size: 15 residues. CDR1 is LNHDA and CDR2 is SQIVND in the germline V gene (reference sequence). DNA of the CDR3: TGTGGGGATTCAGGGCTAGCGGGAAGGCCTTACGAGCAGTACTTC. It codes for CGDSGLAGRPYEQYF.